Listed here are 23 T cell receptor beta chains from one sample, sequenced in a study of cytomegalovirus exposure and HLA in healthy donors. This PCR relied on a set of 60 Vbeta primers and 13 Jbeta primers. Libraries were prepared by immunoSEQ multiplex PCR; TCRdb keeps only in-frame clonotypes and omits some of them. The sample shows over 110,000 clones, roughly 80% of them seen only once. Sequenced sample: PBMCs. Source of these receptors: a female donor in good health and CMV-seronegative.

This chain connects TRBV9 to TRBJ1-1; D not certain. The CDR3 extends over 16 amino acids. Trimming left V 0 bases short and J 7 bases short, with 19 bases between. Germline V CDR1 and CDR2: SGDLS, YYNGEE. The CDR3 reads CASSVEPQARRDEAFF. CDR3 DNA sequence: TGTGCCAGCAGCGTAGAGCCCCAGGCCCGGAGGGATGAAGCTTTCTTT.

The CDR3 spells CASSTRISYEQYF. CDR3 nucleotides: TGTGCCAGTAGTACTAGAATCTCCTACGAGCAGTACTTC. The genes are TRBV19 and TRBJ2-7; D remains unclear. The germline V and J ends were trimmed by 4 bases and 0 bases, with 7 bases remaining between them. The germline V gene has CDR1 LNHDA and CDR2 SQIVND (reference sequence). There are 13 residues in the CDR3. Complete variable domain (other parts from reference TRBV19 and TRBJ2-7): DGGITQSPKYLFRKEGQNVTLSCEQNLNHDAMYWYRQDPGQGLRLIYYSQIVNDFQKGDIAEGYSVSREKKESFPLTVTSAQKNPTAFYLCASSTRISYEQYFGPGTRLTVT.

This chain joins TRBV7-2 and TRBJ1-2, with TRBD1 matching 8 bases. Trimming cost V 0 bases and J 9 bases; bases outside gene matches: 6. Germline V gives CDR1 SGHTA, CDR2 FQGNSA. This CDR3 region has 14 residues. CDR3 coding DNA: TGTGCCAGCAGCTTAGCCCAAGGACAGGGTAGCTACACCTTC. Residues: CASSLAQGQGSYTF.

This clone was seen only a few times. The chain uses TRBV19 and TRBJ1-5; 8 positions match TRBD1. The CDR3 loop spans 13 amino acids. Germline lookup yields CDR1 LNHDA and CDR2 SQIVND (reference sequence). V was pared by 5 bases and J by 6 bases, with 3 bases of the junction left unmatched. CDR3 sequence (DNA): TGTGCCAGTAGTTCTCAGGGGGCTCAGCCCCAGCATTTT. This encodes CASSSQGAQPQHF.

This clone showed up just once. Mismatch with germline at one junction end may stem from a read error. V gene TRBV27 combines with J gene TRBJ2-2; D perhaps matches TRBD2 (6 bases). From germline, CDR1 is MNHEY and CDR2 SMNVEV (reference sequence). The CDR3 loop spans 15 amino acids. The CDR3 DNA follows: TGTGCCAGCAGTTTATTTAGCGGCAACATCGGGGAGCTGTTTTTT. Its protein product is CASSLFSGNIGELFF.

The chain uses TRBV2 and TRBJ1-2; D ambiguous. This CDR3 contains 13 residues. Germline lookup yields CDR1 SNHLY and CDR2 FYNNEI. Trimming took 6 bases from V and 8 from J, leaving 16 bases between them. This chain's CDR3 is CASRAGLSLGYTF. The CDR3 nucleotides are TGTGCCAGCAGGGCGGGTCTCTCCTTAGGCTACACCTTC.

V gene TRBV27 combines with J gene TRBJ2-6; no clear D gene. V lost 10 bases and J lost 0, with 7 bases in between. Germline V gene sequence: CDR1 MNHEY, CDR2 SMNVEV (reference sequence). The CDR3 runs 13 residues. CDR3: CATRSSGANVLTF. In nucleotides, the CDR3 is TGTGCCACCAGGAGCTCTGGGGCCAACGTCCTGACTTTC.

The rearrangement joins TRBV7-2 to TRBJ2-5, with TRBD1 as a possible D gene (5 bases). Trimming cost V 1 base and J 10 bases, with 13 bases left between them. Germline CDR1 reads SGHTA; CDR2 reads FQGNSA. The CDR3 runs to 13 residues. CDR3 amino acids: CASSLEAGRGQYF. The CDR3 DNA reads as TGTGCCAGCAGCTTAGAGGCAGGGCGAGGCCAGTACTTC.

This chain's CDR3 is CASRQTGPRGTEAFF. The CDR3 nucleotides read TGTGCCAGCAGGCAGACAGGGCCGAGGGGCACTGAAGCTTTCTTT. The rearrangement uses TRBV6-5 and TRBJ1-1, with 7 bases lining up with TRBD1. Losses at the gene ends were 6 bases for V and 4 bases for J; bases not matched to a gene: 11. The CDR3 consists of 15 residues. Germline V CDR1 and CDR2: MNHEY, SVGAGI.

The rearrangement uses TRBV27 and TRBJ2-3; 13 bases are a match to TRBD2. Unmatched junction bases numbered 15, after V lost 4 bases and J lost 14 bases. In germline, CDR1 is MNHEY, CDR2 SMNVEV (reference sequence). This CDR3 spans 16 amino acids. The CDR3: CASSSPLRLAGGVRYF. The CDR3 DNA is TGTGCCAGCAGTTCCCCCCTTCGACTAGCGGGAGGAGTGCGGTATTTT.

As to this clone: One end of the junction varies from germline; a read error may be responsible. The V and J genes are TRBV5-4 and TRBJ2-6; TRBD1 is a possible D gene (6 bases). In germline, CDR1 is SGHNT, CDR2 YYREEE (reference sequence). There are 13 residues in the CDR3. This CDR3 is CASSLVGGNVLTF. The CDR3 DNA reads as TGTGCCAGCAGCTTGGTAGGGGGCAACGTCCTGACTTTC.

The V gene is TRBV7-9, the J gene TRBJ2-5; TRBD1 is a possible D gene (5 bases). The CDR3 is made up of 14 amino acids. Trimming took off 5 bases at V and 2 bases at J, with 12 bases between the two ends. Germline loops: CDR1 SEHNR, CDR2 FQNEAQ (reference sequence). The CDR3 loop reads CASSRQGVQETQYF. For the CDR3, the DNA is TGTGCCAGCAGCCGTCAGGGTGTACAAGAGACCCAGTACTTC.

This chain joins TRBV2 and TRBJ1-4; no clear D. Trimming removed 7 bases from V and 7 bases from J, with 16 bases in between. The CDR3 is made up of 14 amino acids. Germline assignment: CDR1 SNHLY and CDR2 FYNNEI. The CDR3 DNA sequence: TGTGCCAGCACTCCGGAGGCGGGGAGTGAAAAACTGTTTTTT. Translating it yields CASTPEAGSEKLFF.

This rearrangement joins TRBV27 to TRBJ2-7, with D perhaps matching TRBD2 (5 bases). Germline CDR1 and CDR2: MNHEY and SMNVEV (reference sequence). Trimming took 10 bases from V and 6 from J, leaving 13 bases between them. The CDR3 runs to 11 residues. In DNA, the CDR3 is TGTGCCACCCTACACCGGGGCGAGCAGTACTTC. It translates to CATLHRGEQYF.

CDR3 loop: CASSRRPSGETQYF. The CDR3 nucleotides are TGTGCCAGCAGCCGAAGACCGTCGGGGGAGACCCAGTACTTC. V gene TRBV11-2 combines with J gene TRBJ2-5; TRBD2 might be the D (5 bases). The ends were cut back, 5 bases at V and 5 bases at J, with 15 bases in the middle. Germline values: CDR1 SGHAT, CDR2 FQNNGV. The CDR3 is 14 amino acids.

This clone was seen once. The CDR3 DNA follows: TGTGCCAGCAAAGGGGGGGATGCAACTAATGAAAAACTGTTTTTT. Translation gives CASKGGDATNEKLFF. V is TRBV27 and J is TRBJ1-4; D possibly corresponds to TRBD1 (6 bases). Trimming took off 7 bases at V and 0 bases at J, with 12 bases between the two ends. The germline CDR1 and CDR2 sequences are MNHEY and SMNVEV (reference sequence). The CDR3 consists of 15 residues. The whole variable domain, remainder taken from reference TRBV27 and TRBJ1-4, is EAQVTQNPRYLITVTGKKLTVTCSQNMNHEYMSWYRQDPGLGLRQIYYSMNVEVTDKGDVPEGYKVSRKEKRNFPLILESPSPNQTSLYFCASKGGDATNEKLFFGSGTQLSVL.

The chain uses TRBV12-1 and TRBJ1-5; TRBD1 is taken as the D call from the table, unchecked against the DNA. TRBV12-1 is marked as a pseudogene. The CDR3 sequence is 18 residues long. CDR3 sequence (DNA): TGTGCCAGCAGCTTCCCCCGGGACAGGGTTCTGGGCAATCAGCCCCAGCATTTT. It yields the protein CASSFPRDRVLGNQPQHF.

V gene TRBV4-1 combines with J gene TRBJ1-2; possibly TRBD1 for D (6 bases). Germline-derived CDR1 and CDR2 are MGHRA and YSYEKL. This CDR3 has 15 residues. V lost 4 bases, J lost 4 bases, and 16 bases lay in between. In DNA form, the CDR3 reads TGCGCCAGCAGCCGCTGGACAGAAGAAAGCTATGGCTACACCTTC. This encodes CASSRWTEESYGYTF.

The chain links TRBV19 to TRBJ2-6; 8 bases are a match to TRBD1. CDR1 is LNHDA and CDR2 is SQIVND in the germline V gene (reference sequence). This CDR3 has 17 amino acids. V lost 9 bases and J lost 1; bases outside the gene matches: 11. In DNA form, the CDR3 reads TGTGCCAGCAATCATCCAGGGGGCGGTTCTGGGGCCAACGTCCTGACTTTC. Protein product: CASNHPGGGSGANVLTF.

The genes are TRBV28 and TRBJ1-2, with D perhaps TRBD1 (6 bases). This CDR3 contains 13 residues. Germline V gene sequence: CDR1 MDHEN, CDR2 SYDVKM. Between the trimmed V and J ends, which lost 4 bases and 9 bases, there was a span of 15 bases. The CDR3: CASSSPTGGRYTF. As DNA, the CDR3 is TGTGCCAGCAGTTCCCCGACAGGCGGGCGCTACACCTTC.

The rearrangement links TRBV9 to TRBJ2-7; 13 positions match TRBD2. With 3 bases clipped from V and 4 bases from J, the junction kept 4 bases outside the gene matches. This CDR3 has 15 residues. The germline V gene has CDR1 SGDLS and CDR2 YYNGEE. CDR3: CASSEGLAGLYEQYF. CDR3 bases: TGTGCCAGCAGCGAGGGACTAGCGGGATTATACGAGCAGTACTTC.

A few counts support this clone. This rearrangement joins TRBV27 to TRBJ1-6, with D tentatively TRBD1 (6 bases). This CDR3 has 15 residues. V was pared by 8 bases and J by 5 bases, with 16 bases between. Germline V lookup: CDR1 MNHEY, CDR2 SMNVEV (reference sequence). DNA for the CDR3: TGTGCCAGCTTACACAGGGTTACTCATAATTCACCCCTCCACTTT. This encodes CASLHRVTHNSPLHF.

This chain links TRBV10-1 with TRBJ1-1; 9 bases are a match to TRBD1. This CDR3 has 14 residues. The germline CDR1 and CDR2 sequences are WNHNN and SYGVQD (reference sequence). V shed 4 bases and J 6 bases; nucleotides not matched to a gene: 6. This CDR3 is CASSGAQGAAEAFF. The DNA for the CDR3 is TGCGCCAGCAGTGGGGCACAGGGGGCAGCTGAAGCTTTCTTT.